This paragraph covers one TCR beta chain sequence. Its matching antigen is unknown. This CDR3 spans 15 amino acids. V shed 6 bases and J 5 bases; nucleotides not matched to a gene: 7. The germline gives CDR1 SNHLY, CDR2 FYNNEI. Sequencing used immunoSEQ multiplex PCR; TCRdb keeps in-frame clones, though not all of them. This sample carries approximately 110,000 clones, around 89% of them seen once, and the ten largest clones take 4% to 4.5%. These data come from a study of T cell responses to AZD1222 COVID-19 vaccine. Study findings and constraints: In the spike-specific TCR repertoire, nearly half reportedly target unmutated variant regions.

The J gene is TRBJ2-7, the V gene TRBV2, with 13 bases identical to TRBD2. This material consisted of peripheral blood, taken on day 0 of AZD1222 vaccination. The sequence was collected from an adult in good health. As DNA, the CDR3 is TGTGCCAGCAGACGGACTAGCGGGGGATGGGACGAGCAGTACTTC. Protein sequence: CASRRTSGGWDEQYF. Filled out from reference TRBV2 and TRBJ2-7, the complete variable domain reads EPEVTQTPSHQVTQMGQEVILRCVPISNHLYFYWYRQILGQKVEFLVSFYNNEISEKSEIFDDQFSVERPDGSNFTLKIRSTKLEDSAMYFCASRRTSGGWDEQYFGPGTRLTVT.